These 2 T cell receptor beta chains were sequenced from one sample in a study of blood T cell repertoires in COVID-19. The assay was immunoSEQ multiplex PCR, and TCRdb's table has in-frame clones only and misses some. The sample has roughly 200,000 clones; around 88% are singletons. Sequencing input: PBMCs or T cells enriched from blood (not recorded which). The receptors stem from a woman in her 30s who had been exposed to COVID-19.

This clone was counted once. J is TRBJ2-2 and V is TRBV2; no clear D. V dropped 6 bases and J dropped 5 bases, with 7 bases sitting between them. CDR1 SNHLY and CDR2 FYNNEI come from the germline V gene. CDR3 length: 12 amino acids. CDR3 in amino acids: CASRTGTGELFF. CDR3 DNA: TGTGCCAGCAGAACGGGTACCGGGGAGCTGTTTTTT.

V usage is TRBV6-5 and J usage is TRBJ2-1, with D possibly matching TRBD1 (6 bases). Germline V gene sequence: CDR1 MNHEY, CDR2 SVGAGI. V shed 5 bases and J shed 4 bases, with 15 bases lying between them. CDR3 length: 15 amino acids. The CDR3 loop is CASSQTGLQYNEQFF. In nucleotides, the CDR3 is TGTGCCAGCAGTCAGACAGGCCTTCAATACAATGAGCAGTTCTTC.